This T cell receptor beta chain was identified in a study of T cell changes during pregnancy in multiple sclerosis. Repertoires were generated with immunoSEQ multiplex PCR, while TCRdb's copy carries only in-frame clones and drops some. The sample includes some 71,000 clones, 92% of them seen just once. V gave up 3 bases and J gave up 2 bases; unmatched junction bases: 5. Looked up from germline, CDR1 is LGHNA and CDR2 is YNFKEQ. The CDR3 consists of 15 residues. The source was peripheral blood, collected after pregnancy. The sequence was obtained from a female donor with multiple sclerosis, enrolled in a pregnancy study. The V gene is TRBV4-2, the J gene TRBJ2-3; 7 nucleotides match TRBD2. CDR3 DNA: TGTGCCAGCAGCCAGGAACTAGCGTTCACAGATACGCAGTATTTT. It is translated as CASSQELAFTDTQYF.